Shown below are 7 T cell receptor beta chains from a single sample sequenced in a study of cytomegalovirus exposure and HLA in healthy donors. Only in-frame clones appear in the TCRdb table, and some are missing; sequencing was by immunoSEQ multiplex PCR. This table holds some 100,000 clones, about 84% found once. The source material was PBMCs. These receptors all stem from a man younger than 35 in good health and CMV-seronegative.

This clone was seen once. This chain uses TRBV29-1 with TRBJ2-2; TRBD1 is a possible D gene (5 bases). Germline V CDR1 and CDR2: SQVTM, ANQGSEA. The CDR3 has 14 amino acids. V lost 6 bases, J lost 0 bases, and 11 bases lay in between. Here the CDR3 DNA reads TGCAGCGTGGAGACAGAGTCGAACACCGGGGAGCTGTTTTTT. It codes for CSVETESNTGELFF.

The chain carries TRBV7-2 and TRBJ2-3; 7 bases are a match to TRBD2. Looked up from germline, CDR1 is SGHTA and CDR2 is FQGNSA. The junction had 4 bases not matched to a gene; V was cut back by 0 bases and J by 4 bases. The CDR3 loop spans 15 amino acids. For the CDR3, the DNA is TGTGCCAGCAGCTTAGCGGGAGGGCCTGCAGATACGCAGTATTTT. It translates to CASSLAGGPADTQYF.

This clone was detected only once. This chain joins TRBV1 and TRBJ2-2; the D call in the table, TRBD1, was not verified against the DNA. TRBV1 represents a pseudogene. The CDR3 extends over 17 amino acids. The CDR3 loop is CTSSQDSGRGNAGELFF. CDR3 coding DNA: TGCACCAGCAGCCAAGACTCAGGCAGGGGAAACGCCGGGGAGCTGTTTTTT.

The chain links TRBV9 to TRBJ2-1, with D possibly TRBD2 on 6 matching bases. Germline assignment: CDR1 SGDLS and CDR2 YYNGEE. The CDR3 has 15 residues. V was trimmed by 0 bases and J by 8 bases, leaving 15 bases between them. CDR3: CASSVVGGGVDEQFF. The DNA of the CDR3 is TGTGCCAGCAGCGTAGTAGGTGGAGGGGTCGATGAGCAGTTCTTC.

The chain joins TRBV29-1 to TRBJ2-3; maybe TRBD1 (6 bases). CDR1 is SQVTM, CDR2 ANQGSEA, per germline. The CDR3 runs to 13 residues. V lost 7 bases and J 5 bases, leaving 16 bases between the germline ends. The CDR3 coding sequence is TGCAGCGCGGAGGTGGGGGCGGAAGATACGCAGTATTTT. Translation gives CSAEVGAEDTQYF.

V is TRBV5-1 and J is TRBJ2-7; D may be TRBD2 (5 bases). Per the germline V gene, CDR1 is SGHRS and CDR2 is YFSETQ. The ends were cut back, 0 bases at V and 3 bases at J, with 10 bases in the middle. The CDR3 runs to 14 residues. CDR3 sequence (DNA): TGCGCCAGCAGCTTGGGGGTGGAGGACTACGAGCAGTACTTC. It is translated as CASSLGVEDYEQYF.

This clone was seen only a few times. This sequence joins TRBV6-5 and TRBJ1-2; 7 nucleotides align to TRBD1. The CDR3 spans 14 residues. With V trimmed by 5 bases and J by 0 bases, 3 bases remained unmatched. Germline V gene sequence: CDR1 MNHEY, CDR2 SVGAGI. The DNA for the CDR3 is TGTGCCAGCAGTCGACAGGGACCTAACTATGGCTACACCTTC. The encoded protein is CASSRQGPNYGYTF.